This TCR beta chain stems from a study of OX40 agonist ivuxolimab in advanced cancers. General study findings and limits: In general, CD8+ T cells held more expanded clones than CD4+ did, on average.

Trimming cost V 2 bases and J 10 bases, with 6 bases left between them. Germline assignment: CDR1 MNHNS and CDR2 SASEGT. This CDR3 is 11 amino acids long. TCRdb's table, derived via immunoSEQ multiplex PCR, lists solely in-frame clones and lacks some. Seen here are about 21,000 clones, about 84% observed once, and the top ten hold about 35%. Comment on this clone: As yet, its antigen is unknown.

The source material was CD4+ or CD8+ T cells sorted from blood, sampled in a trial of the OX40 agonist ivuxolimab. This chain links TRBV6-1 with TRBJ2-1; D unclear. This sequence originates from an adult with an advanced solid tumor such as melanoma, head and neck, liver or kidney cancer. CDR3 sequence reads: CASSESREQFF. The CDR3, as DNA: TGTGCCAGCAGTGAATCCCGCGAGCAGTTCTTC.